This T cell receptor (beta chain) was observed in a study of T cells in Graves' hyperthyroidism and ophthalmopathy. TCR beta CDR3 sequences were amplified from RNA transcripts. Carried out on the TCR CDR3, a first-round RT-PCR used the HTBI primer set. Each CDR3 protein is one row after TCRdb ran MiXCR on the multiplex PCR reads. The sample has about 350,000 distinct CDR3 sequences, approximately 14% seen once. Stable hyperthyroidism: no ophthalmopathy progression over 18 months of follow-up. The germline gives CDR1 GTSNPN, CDR2 SVGIG (reference sequence). CDR3 length: 15 residues. Losses at the gene ends were 7 bases for V and 8 bases for J; bases not matched to a gene: 17.

The genes are TRBV30 and TRBJ2-1, with 7 bases matching TRBD2. The TCR sequence derives from a woman in her 30s with Graves' hyperthyroidism. Material: blood. CDR3 nucleotides: TGTGCCTACAAATATGGGACTATTATACGCTATGAGCAGTTCTTC. Its translation: CAYKYGTIIRYEQFF.